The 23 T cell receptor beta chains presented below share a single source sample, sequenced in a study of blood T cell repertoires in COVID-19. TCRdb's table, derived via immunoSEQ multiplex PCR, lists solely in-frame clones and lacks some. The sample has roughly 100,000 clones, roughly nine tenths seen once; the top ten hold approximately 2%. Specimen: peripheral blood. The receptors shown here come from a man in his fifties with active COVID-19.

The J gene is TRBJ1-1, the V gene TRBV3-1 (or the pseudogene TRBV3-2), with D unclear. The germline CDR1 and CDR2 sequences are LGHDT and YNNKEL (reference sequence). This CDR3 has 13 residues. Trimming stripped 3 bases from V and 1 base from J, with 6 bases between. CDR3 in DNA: TGTGCCAGCAGCCATCCCCAGAACACTGAAGCTTTCTTT. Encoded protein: CASSHPQNTEAFF.

CDR3 sequence (DNA): TGCAGCTTCACAGGGGGGGGTAGTAGAGGCTACACCTTC. It yields the protein CSFTGGGSRGYTF. The V call is TRBV29-1, the J call TRBJ1-2; TRBD1 matches at 8 bases. CDR1 and CDR2 (germline): SQVTM, ANQGSEA. The CDR3 extends over 13 amino acids. The junction had 13 bases not matched to a gene; V was cut back by 8 bases and J by 8 bases.

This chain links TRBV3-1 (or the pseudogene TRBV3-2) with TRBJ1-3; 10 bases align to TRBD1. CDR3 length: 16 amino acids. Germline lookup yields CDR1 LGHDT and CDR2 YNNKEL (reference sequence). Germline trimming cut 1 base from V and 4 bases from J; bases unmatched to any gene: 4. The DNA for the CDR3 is TGTGCCAGCAGCCAAGGACAGGGGGCGCGAGGAAACACCATATATTTT. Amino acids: CASSQGQGARGNTIYF.

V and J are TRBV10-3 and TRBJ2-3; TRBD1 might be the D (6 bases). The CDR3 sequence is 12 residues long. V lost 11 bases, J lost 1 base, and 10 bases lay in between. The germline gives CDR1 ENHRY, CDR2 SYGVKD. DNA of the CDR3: TGTGCCTCGGCAGGGGGCACAGATACGCAGTATTTT. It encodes CASAGGTDTQYF.

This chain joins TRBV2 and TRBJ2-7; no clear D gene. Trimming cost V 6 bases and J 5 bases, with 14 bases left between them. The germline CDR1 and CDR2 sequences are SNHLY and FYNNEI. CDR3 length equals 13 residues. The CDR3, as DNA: TGTGCCAGCAGACCCTCAGGTGGCCACGAGCAGTACTTC. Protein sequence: CASRPSGGHEQYF.

This CDR3 is CASSPSGRGGTEAFF. Written as DNA, the CDR3 is TGTGCCAGCTCACCATCAGGACGGGGGGGCACTGAAGCTTTCTTT. The genes are TRBV18 and TRBJ1-1; TRBD1 might be the D (5 bases). Per the germline V gene, CDR1 is KGHSH and CDR2 is LQKENI. The CDR3 length is 15 residues. With 2 bases removed from V and 4 bases from J, the gap between germline ends came to 14 bases.

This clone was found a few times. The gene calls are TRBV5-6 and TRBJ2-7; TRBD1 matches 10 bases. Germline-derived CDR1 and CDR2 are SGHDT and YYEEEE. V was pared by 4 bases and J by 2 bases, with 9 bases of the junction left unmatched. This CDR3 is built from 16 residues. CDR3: CASSPPPGQGPYEQYF. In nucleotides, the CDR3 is TGTGCCAGCAGCCCACCTCCGGGACAGGGGCCCTACGAGCAGTACTTC.

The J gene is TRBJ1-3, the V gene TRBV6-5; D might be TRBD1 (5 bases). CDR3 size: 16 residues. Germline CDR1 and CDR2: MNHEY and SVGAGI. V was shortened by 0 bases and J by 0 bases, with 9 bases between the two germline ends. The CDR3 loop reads CASSYSKTGSGNTIYF. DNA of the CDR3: TGTGCCAGCAGTTACTCGAAAACAGGCTCTGGAAACACCATATATTTT.

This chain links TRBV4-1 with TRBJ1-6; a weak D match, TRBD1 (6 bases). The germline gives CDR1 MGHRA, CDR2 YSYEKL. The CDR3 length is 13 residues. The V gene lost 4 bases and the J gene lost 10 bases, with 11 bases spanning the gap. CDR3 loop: CASSPLQGSPLHF. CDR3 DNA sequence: TGCGCCAGCAGCCCCCTACAGGGCTCACCCCTCCACTTT.

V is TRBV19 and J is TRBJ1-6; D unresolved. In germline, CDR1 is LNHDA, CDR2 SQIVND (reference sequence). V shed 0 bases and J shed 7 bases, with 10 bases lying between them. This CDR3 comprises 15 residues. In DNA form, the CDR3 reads TGTGCCAGTAGTATAGAGGAGATCGGGAATTCACCCCTCCACTTT. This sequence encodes CASSIEEIGNSPLHF. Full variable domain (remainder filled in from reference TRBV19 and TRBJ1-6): DGGITQSPKYLFRKEGQNVTLSCEQNLNHDAMYWYRQDPGQGLRLIYYSQIVNDFQKGDIAEGYSVSREKKESFPLTVTSAQKNPTAFYLCASSIEEIGNSPLHFGNGTRLTVT.

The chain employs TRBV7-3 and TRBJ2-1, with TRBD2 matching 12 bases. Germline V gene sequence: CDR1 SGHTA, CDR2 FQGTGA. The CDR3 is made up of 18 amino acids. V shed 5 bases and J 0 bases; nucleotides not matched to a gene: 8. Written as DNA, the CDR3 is TGTGCCAGCAGCGTTACTAGCGGGGGGTCAAACTCCTACAATGAGCAGTTCTTC. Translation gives CASSVTSGGSNSYNEQFF.

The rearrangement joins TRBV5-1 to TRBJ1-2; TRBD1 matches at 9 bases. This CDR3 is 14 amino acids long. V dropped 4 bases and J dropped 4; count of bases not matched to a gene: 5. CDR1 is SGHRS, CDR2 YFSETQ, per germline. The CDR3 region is CASSTGQGSYGYTF. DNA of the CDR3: TGCGCCAGCAGCACCGGACAGGGGTCCTATGGCTACACCTTC.

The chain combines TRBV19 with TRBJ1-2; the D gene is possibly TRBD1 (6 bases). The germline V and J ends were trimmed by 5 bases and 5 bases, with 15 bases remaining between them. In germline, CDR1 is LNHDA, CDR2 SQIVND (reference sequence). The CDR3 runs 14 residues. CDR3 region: CASSVRGLAYGYTF. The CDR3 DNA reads TGTGCCAGTAGTGTCAGGGGTCTCGCTTATGGCTACACCTTC. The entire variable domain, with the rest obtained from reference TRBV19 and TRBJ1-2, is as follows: DGGITQSPKYLFRKEGQNVTLSCEQNLNHDAMYWYRQDPGQGLRLIYYSQIVNDFQKGDIAEGYSVSREKKESFPLTVTSAQKNPTAFYLCASSVRGLAYGYTFGSGTRLTVV.

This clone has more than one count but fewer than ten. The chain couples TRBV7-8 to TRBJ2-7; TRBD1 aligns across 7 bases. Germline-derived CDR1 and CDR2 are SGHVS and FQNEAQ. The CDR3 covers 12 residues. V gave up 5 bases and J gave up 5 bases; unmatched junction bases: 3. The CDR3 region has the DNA TGTGCCAGCAGCCAGACAGGGAACGAGCAGTACTTC. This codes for CASSQTGNEQYF.

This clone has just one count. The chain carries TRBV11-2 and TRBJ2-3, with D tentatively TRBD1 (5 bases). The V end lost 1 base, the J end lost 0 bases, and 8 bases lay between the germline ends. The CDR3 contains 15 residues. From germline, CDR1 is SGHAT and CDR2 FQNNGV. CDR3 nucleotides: TGTGCCAGCAGCTTAGGGGCAGGGAGCACAGATACGCAGTATTTT. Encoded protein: CASSLGAGSTDTQYF.

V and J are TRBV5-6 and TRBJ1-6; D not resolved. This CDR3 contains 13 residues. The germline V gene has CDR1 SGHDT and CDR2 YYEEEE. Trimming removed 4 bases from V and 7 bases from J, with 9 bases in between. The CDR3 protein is CASSRWENSPLHF. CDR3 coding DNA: TGTGCCAGCAGCCGGTGGGAGAATTCACCCCTCCACTTT.

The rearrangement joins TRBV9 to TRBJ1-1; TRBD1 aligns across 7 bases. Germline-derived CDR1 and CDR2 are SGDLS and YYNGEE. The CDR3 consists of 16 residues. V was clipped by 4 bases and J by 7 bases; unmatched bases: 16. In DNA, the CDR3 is TGTGCCAGCAGCTCAGCCGGGACAGCAGTGAACGGTGAAGCTTTCTTT. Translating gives CASSSAGTAVNGEAFF. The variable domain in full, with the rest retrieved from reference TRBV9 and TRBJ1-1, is DSGVTQTPKHLITATGQRVTLRCSPRSGDLSVYWYQQSLDQGLQFLIQYYNGEERAKGNILERFSAQQFPDLHSELNLSSLELGDSALYFCASSSAGTAVNGEAFFGQGTRLTVV.

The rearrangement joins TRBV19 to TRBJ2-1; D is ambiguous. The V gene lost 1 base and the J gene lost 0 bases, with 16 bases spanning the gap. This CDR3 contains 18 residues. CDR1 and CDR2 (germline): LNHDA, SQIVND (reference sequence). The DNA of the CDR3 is TGTGCCAGTAGTATAGGCACGAGACTGCGGAGCTCCTACAATGAGCAGTTCTTC. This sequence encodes CASSIGTRLRSSYNEQFF.

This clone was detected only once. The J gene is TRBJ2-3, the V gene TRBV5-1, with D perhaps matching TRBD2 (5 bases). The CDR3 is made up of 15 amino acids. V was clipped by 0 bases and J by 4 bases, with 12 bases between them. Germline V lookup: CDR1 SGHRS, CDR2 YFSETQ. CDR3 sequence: CASSLGGSSADTQYF. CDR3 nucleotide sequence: TGCGCCAGCAGCTTGGGAGGGAGTTCCGCAGATACGCAGTATTTT.

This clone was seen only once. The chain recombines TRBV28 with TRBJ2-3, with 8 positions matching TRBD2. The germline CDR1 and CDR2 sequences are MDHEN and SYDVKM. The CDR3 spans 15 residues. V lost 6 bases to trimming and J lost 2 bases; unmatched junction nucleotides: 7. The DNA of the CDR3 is TGTGCCAGCAGCGGGGGGGGTGTACTCACAGATACGCAGTATTTT. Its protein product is CASSGGGVLTDTQYF.

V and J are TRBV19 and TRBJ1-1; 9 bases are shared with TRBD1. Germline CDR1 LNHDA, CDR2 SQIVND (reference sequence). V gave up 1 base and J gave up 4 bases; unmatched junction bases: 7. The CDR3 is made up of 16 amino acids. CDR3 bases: TGTGCCAGTAGTATAGGGGGGACAGGGCTGGGCACTGAAGCTTTCTTT. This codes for CASSIGGTGLGTEAFF.

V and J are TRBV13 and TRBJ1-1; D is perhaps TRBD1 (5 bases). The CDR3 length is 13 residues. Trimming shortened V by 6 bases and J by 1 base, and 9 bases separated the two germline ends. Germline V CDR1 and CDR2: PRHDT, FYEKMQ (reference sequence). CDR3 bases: TGTGCCAGCAGTTTCACAGGGAACACTGAAGCTTTCTTT. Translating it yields CASSFTGNTEAFF. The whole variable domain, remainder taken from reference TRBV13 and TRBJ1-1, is AAGVIQSPRHLIKEKRETATLKCYPIPRHDTVYWYQQGPGQDPQFLISFYEKMQSDKGSIPDRFSAQQFSDYHSELNMSSLELGDSALYFCASSFTGNTEAFFGQGTRLTVV.

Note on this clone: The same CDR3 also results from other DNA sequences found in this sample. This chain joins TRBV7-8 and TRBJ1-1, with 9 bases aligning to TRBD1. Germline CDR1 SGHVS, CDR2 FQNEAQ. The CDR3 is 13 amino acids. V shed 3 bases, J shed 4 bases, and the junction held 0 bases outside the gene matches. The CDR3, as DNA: TGTGCCAGCAGCTTGACAGGGGGCACTGAAGCTTTCTTT. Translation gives CASSLTGGTEAFF. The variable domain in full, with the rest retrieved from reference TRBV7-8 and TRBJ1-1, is GAGVSQSPRYKVAKRGQDVALRCDPISGHVSLFWYQQALGQGPEFLTYFQNEAQLDKSGLPSDRFFAERPEGSVSTLKIQRTQQEDSAVYLCASSLTGGTEAFFGQGTRLTVV.